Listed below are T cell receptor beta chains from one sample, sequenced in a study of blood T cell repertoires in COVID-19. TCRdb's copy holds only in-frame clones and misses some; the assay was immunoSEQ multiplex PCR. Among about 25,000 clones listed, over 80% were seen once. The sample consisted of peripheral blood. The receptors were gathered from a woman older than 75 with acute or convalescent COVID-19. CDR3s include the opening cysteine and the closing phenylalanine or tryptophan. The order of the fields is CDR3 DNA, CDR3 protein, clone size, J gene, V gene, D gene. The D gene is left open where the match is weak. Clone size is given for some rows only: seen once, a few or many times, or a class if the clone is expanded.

cdr3_nt: TGTGCCAGCAGTGCCCTAGGGGGTACCACAGATACGCAGTATTTT
cdr3_aa: CASSALGGTTDTQYF
clone_size: many
j_call: TRBJ2-3
v_call: TRBV9
d_call: NA

cdr3_nt: TGCAGCGTGGACGACAGCGTAAATGAGCAGTTCTTC
cdr3_aa: CSVDDSVNEQFF
clone_size: NA
j_call: TRBJ2-1
v_call: TRBV29-1
d_call: NA

cdr3_nt: TGTGCCAGCAGCTTACAGGGGGCGAACACTGAAGCTTTCTTT
cdr3_aa: CASSLQGANTEAFF
clone_size: NA
j_call: TRBJ1-1
v_call: TRBV7-8
d_call: TRBD1

cdr3_nt: TGCGCCAGCAGTCAGGCCCAGAGACAGAGCTCCTACAATGAGCAGTTCTTC
cdr3_aa: CASSQAQRQSSYNEQFF
clone_size: NA
j_call: TRBJ2-1
v_call: TRBV23-1
d_call: NA

cdr3_nt: TGTGCCAGCAGCACCGGGTTGGCGGATACGCAGTATTTT
cdr3_aa: CASSTGLADTQYF
clone_size: NA
j_call: TRBJ2-3
v_call: TRBV6-5
d_call: NA

cdr3_nt: TGTGCCAGCAGCCGTGAGGTTAGCAATCAGCCCCAGCATTTT
cdr3_aa: CASSREVSNQPQHF
clone_size: NA
j_call: TRBJ1-5
v_call: TRBV2
d_call: NA

cdr3_nt: TGCGCCAGCAGCTTGGGACAGGAGGCAGCTTTCTTT
cdr3_aa: CASSLGQEAAFF
clone_size: NA
j_call: TRBJ1-1
v_call: TRBV5-1
d_call: NA

cdr3_nt: TGTGCCTGGAGCCCCCCAACCCGGGAAGCTTTCTTT
cdr3_aa: CAWSPPTREAFF
clone_size: NA
j_call: TRBJ1-1
v_call: TRBV30
d_call: NA

cdr3_nt: TGTGCCAGCAAAGCTGTGGGACAGGATATGAACACTGAAGCTTTCTTT
cdr3_aa: CASKAVGQDMNTEAFF
clone_size: NA
j_call: TRBJ1-1
v_call: TRBV27
d_call: TRBD1

cdr3_nt: TGTGCCAGCTCACCTGCGGCGTCCTACGAGCAGTACTTC
cdr3_aa: CASSPAASYEQYF
clone_size: once
j_call: TRBJ2-7
v_call: TRBV18
d_call: NA

cdr3_nt: TGCGCCAGCAGCGTGGACAGGGGGTACGATACGCAGTATTTT
cdr3_aa: CASSVDRGYDTQYF
clone_size: NA
j_call: TRBJ2-3
v_call: TRBV5-1
d_call: TRBD1

cdr3_nt: TGTGCCAGCAGCGACAGACAGGGTCTGGGAGATACGCAGTATTTT
cdr3_aa: CASSDRQGLGDTQYF
clone_size: NA
j_call: TRBJ2-3
v_call: TRBV9
d_call: TRBD1

cdr3_nt: TGTGCCAGCAGCCCACTTCTAGCGGGGTCCGCCCTCTCCTACGAGCAGTACTTC
cdr3_aa: CASSPLLAGSALSYEQYF
clone_size: NA
j_call: TRBJ2-7
v_call: TRBV5-6
d_call: TRBD2

cdr3_nt: TGCAGCGTTGGCCCCGGGACTCAGGGAGCAGATACGCAGTATTTT
cdr3_aa: CSVGPGTQGADTQYF
clone_size: NA
j_call: TRBJ2-3
v_call: TRBV29-1
d_call: NA

cdr3_nt: TGTGCCAGCGAACCCTTCCAGGGTACGGGAACTAATGAAAAACTGTTTTTT
cdr3_aa: CASEPFQGTGTNEKLFF
clone_size: NA
j_call: TRBJ1-4
v_call: TRBV7-9
d_call: NA

cdr3_nt: TGTGCCATCAGTGGCCGGGACAGGGGGACTGAAGCTTTCTTT
cdr3_aa: CAISGRDRGTEAFF
clone_size: few
j_call: TRBJ1-1
v_call: TRBV10-3
d_call: TRBD1

cdr3_nt: TGTGCCAGCAGGGGGGACAGAAAGAACACTGAAGCTTTCTTT
cdr3_aa: CASRGDRKNTEAFF
clone_size: NA
j_call: TRBJ1-1
v_call: TRBV27
d_call: TRBD1

cdr3_nt: TGTGCCAGCAGCTGGACGACTAGCGGGGGACAGTTCTTC
cdr3_aa: CASSWTTSGGQFF
clone_size: NA
j_call: TRBJ2-1
v_call: TRBV3-1/TRBV3-2
d_call: TRBD2

cdr3_nt: TGTGCCAGCAGCGCCGGTCGCGGGTATCGGAACACTGAAGCTTTCTTT
cdr3_aa: CASSAGRGYRNTEAFF
clone_size: NA
j_call: TRBJ1-1
v_call: TRBV7-9
d_call: NA

cdr3_nt: TGTGCCAGCAGCTTTGGAGCGAGTAATTCACCCCTCCACTTT
cdr3_aa: CASSFGASNSPLHF
clone_size: NA
j_call: TRBJ1-6
v_call: TRBV7-9
d_call: NA

cdr3_nt: TGTGCCAGTAGTATAGATCAGACAGATGAAAAACTGTTTTTT
cdr3_aa: CASSIDQTDEKLFF
clone_size: NA
j_call: TRBJ1-4
v_call: TRBV19
d_call: NA

cdr3_nt: TGCGCCAGCAGCTTGGGGCAGGGTGAAGGCTACACCTTC
cdr3_aa: CASSLGQGEGYTF
clone_size: NA
j_call: TRBJ1-2
v_call: TRBV5-1
d_call: NA

cdr3_nt: TGTGCCTGGAGTGTTGGCGGGGGCTACCAAGAGACCCAGTACTTC
cdr3_aa: CAWSVGGGYQETQYF
clone_size: NA
j_call: TRBJ2-5
v_call: TRBV30
d_call: NA

cdr3_nt: TGTGCCAGCAGCGTTTCCGGGAGTACCGATGAGCAGTTCTTC
cdr3_aa: CASSVSGSTDEQFF
clone_size: NA
j_call: TRBJ2-1
v_call: TRBV9
d_call: NA

cdr3_nt: TGTGCCAGTAGACAGCGGGAGGGGTACAATGAGCAGTTCTTC
cdr3_aa: CASRQREGYNEQFF
clone_size: NA
j_call: TRBJ2-1
v_call: TRBV19
d_call: TRBD2

cdr3_nt: TGTGCCACCAGTGATAGCCAGACAAGTCAAGAGACCCAGTACTTC
cdr3_aa: CATSDSQTSQETQYF
clone_size: NA
j_call: TRBJ2-5
v_call: TRBV24-1
d_call: NA

cdr3_nt: TGCGCCAGCAGCCCACGGGTCGCCGGTCGGGCTTTCTTT
cdr3_aa: CASSPRVAGRAFF
clone_size: NA
j_call: TRBJ1-1
v_call: TRBV4-3
d_call: NA

cdr3_nt: TGTGCCAGCTCACCGGTCCAGGGAAATGAGCAGTACTTC
cdr3_aa: CASSPVQGNEQYF
clone_size: few
j_call: TRBJ2-7
v_call: TRBV18
d_call: NA

cdr3_nt: TGTGCCAGCAGCTTAGATCTAGGCCCTAATGAAAAACTGTTTTTT
cdr3_aa: CASSLDLGPNEKLFF
clone_size: NA
j_call: TRBJ1-4
v_call: TRBV7-2
d_call: NA

cdr3_nt: TGCGCCAGCAGCTTCGGGGACAGGACGTCCCAAGAGACCCAGTACTTC
cdr3_aa: CASSFGDRTSQETQYF
clone_size: NA
j_call: TRBJ2-5
v_call: TRBV5-1
d_call: TRBD1

cdr3_nt: TGTGCCAGCAGTCCCCTACCCGATTCCCCCCTCCACTTT
cdr3_aa: CASSPLPDSPLHF
clone_size: once
j_call: TRBJ1-6
v_call: TRBV12-3/TRBV12-4
d_call: NA

cdr3_nt: TGTGCCAGCAGCCTCCGACAGTACTATGGCTACACCTTC
cdr3_aa: CASSLRQYYGYTF
clone_size: NA
j_call: TRBJ1-2
v_call: TRBV7-9
d_call: NA

cdr3_nt: TGTGCCAGCACCAGACAGAGCAATCAGCCCCAGCATTTT
cdr3_aa: CASTRQSNQPQHF
clone_size: NA
j_call: TRBJ1-5
v_call: TRBV12-3/TRBV12-4
d_call: NA

cdr3_nt: TGTGCCAGCAGCTCTAGCGGGAGTGCTTACGAGCAGTACTTC
cdr3_aa: CASSSSGSAYEQYF
clone_size: NA
j_call: TRBJ2-7
v_call: TRBV2
d_call: TRBD2

cdr3_nt: TGCGCCAGCAGCTTAAGCTCAGGGCAAGTGGAAGGCTACACCTTC
cdr3_aa: CASSLSSGQVEGYTF
clone_size: NA
j_call: TRBJ1-2
v_call: TRBV5-1
d_call: NA

cdr3_nt: TGTGCCAGCAGCCGAGCTGGGAGTGAAGCTTTCTTT
cdr3_aa: CASSRAGSEAFF
clone_size: NA
j_call: TRBJ1-1
v_call: TRBV7-6
d_call: NA

cdr3_nt: TGTGCCAGCAGCGTAGGGTCAGCAGCGGGGGCGTACGAGCAGTACTTC
cdr3_aa: CASSVGSAAGAYEQYF
clone_size: NA
j_call: TRBJ2-7
v_call: TRBV9
d_call: TRBD2

cdr3_nt: TGTGCCAGTAAGGGGGCAGCTAATTCACCCCTCCACTTT
cdr3_aa: CASKGAANSPLHF
clone_size: NA
j_call: TRBJ1-6
v_call: TRBV12-3/TRBV12-4
d_call: TRBD1

cdr3_nt: TGCGCCAGCAGCCAAGTTCGGCCGGGTCTTTTAGACTACACCTTC
cdr3_aa: CASSQVRPGLLDYTF
clone_size: NA
j_call: TRBJ1-2
v_call: TRBV4-1
d_call: NA

cdr3_nt: TGCAGTGCTAGGGGCGAGACTGAAGCTTTCTTT
cdr3_aa: CSARGETEAFF
clone_size: NA
j_call: TRBJ1-1
v_call: TRBV20-1
d_call: NA

cdr3_nt: TGTGCCAGCAGTGAATCCGGGACAGGGAACGGCTACACCTTC
cdr3_aa: CASSESGTGNGYTF
clone_size: NA
j_call: TRBJ1-2
v_call: TRBV2
d_call: TRBD1

cdr3_nt: TGTGCCAGTAGTATAGTTGGGGGAGGCATGTACCGAAACAATGAGCAGTTCTTC
cdr3_aa: CASSIVGGGMYRNNEQFF
clone_size: NA
j_call: TRBJ2-1
v_call: TRBV19
d_call: NA

cdr3_nt: TGTGCCAGCAGCTTGGTACGTGGGCAGGGTTCGGTGGGAGCTTTCTTT
cdr3_aa: CASSLVRGQGSVGAFF
clone_size: NA
j_call: TRBJ1-1
v_call: TRBV7-2
d_call: NA

cdr3_nt: TGTGCCAGCAGTGTTGGACAGGGCGCGAACACCGGGGAGCTGTTTTTT
cdr3_aa: CASSVGQGANTGELFF
clone_size: NA
j_call: TRBJ2-2
v_call: TRBV2
d_call: TRBD1

cdr3_nt: TGCGCCAGCACCCAAGGAGTTAGCTCTGGAAACACCATATATTTT
cdr3_aa: CASTQGVSSGNTIYF
clone_size: NA
j_call: TRBJ1-3
v_call: TRBV5-1
d_call: NA

cdr3_nt: TGTGCCAGCAGCGGGACTAGCGGGAGGAGCACAGATACGCAGTATTTT
cdr3_aa: CASSGTSGRSTDTQYF
clone_size: NA
j_call: TRBJ2-3
v_call: TRBV5-6
d_call: TRBD2

cdr3_nt: TGTGCCAGCGGGCGGATGGACAGGAACTATGGCTACACCTTC
cdr3_aa: CASGRMDRNYGYTF
clone_size: NA
j_call: TRBJ1-2
v_call: TRBV28
d_call: TRBD1

cdr3_nt: TGTGCCAGCAGTCAGACAGGGGGCCGCACTGAAGCTTTCTTT
cdr3_aa: CASSQTGGRTEAFF
clone_size: NA
j_call: TRBJ1-1
v_call: TRBV6-5
d_call: TRBD1

cdr3_nt: TGCGCCAGCAGCTCCGGGACTAGCGGGAGATCTCACGAGCAGTACTTC
cdr3_aa: CASSSGTSGRSHEQYF
clone_size: NA
j_call: TRBJ2-7
v_call: TRBV5-1
d_call: TRBD2

cdr3_nt: TGCGCCAGCAGTGCGGTCGGGGTTAACACTGAAGCTTTCTTT
cdr3_aa: CASSAVGVNTEAFF
clone_size: NA
j_call: TRBJ1-1
v_call: TRBV10-2
d_call: NA

cdr3_nt: TGTGCCAGCTCACCACAGGGGGATGGCTACACCTTC
cdr3_aa: CASSPQGDGYTF
clone_size: NA
j_call: TRBJ1-2
v_call: TRBV18
d_call: NA

cdr3_nt: TGCAGTGCTAGTTACTTAATAAGGGGGAATGAGCAGTTCTTC
cdr3_aa: CSASYLIRGNEQFF
clone_size: medium-sized
j_call: TRBJ2-1
v_call: TRBV20-1
d_call: NA

cdr3_nt: TGTGCCACCAGTGATTTTCTCCCGGGGGGCATGAACACTGAAGCTTTCTTT
cdr3_aa: CATSDFLPGGMNTEAFF
clone_size: NA
j_call: TRBJ1-1
v_call: TRBV24-1
d_call: NA

cdr3_nt: TGTGCCAGCAGCTTATATCAGGCCTCCGAAGCTTTCTTT
cdr3_aa: CASSLYQASEAFF
clone_size: NA
j_call: TRBJ1-1
v_call: TRBV7-2
d_call: NA

cdr3_nt: TGTGCCAGCAGCTTGTCTGTGATCCGGTATGGCTACACCTTC
cdr3_aa: CASSLSVIRYGYTF
clone_size: NA
j_call: TRBJ1-2
v_call: TRBV7-9
d_call: NA

cdr3_nt: TGTGCCAGTAGGACCGGCCACGGACTAATCTATGGCTACACCTTC
cdr3_aa: CASRTGHGLIYGYTF
clone_size: many
j_call: TRBJ1-2
v_call: TRBV19
d_call: NA

cdr3_nt: TGTGCCAGCAGCTTCGGACAGGGTGGACTCACAGATACGCAGTATTTT
cdr3_aa: CASSFGQGGLTDTQYF
clone_size: NA
j_call: TRBJ2-3
v_call: TRBV3-1/TRBV3-2
d_call: TRBD1

cdr3_nt: TGCAGTGTTAAAAGAGGGGGAAGCTACACCTTC
cdr3_aa: CSVKRGGSYTF
clone_size: NA
j_call: TRBJ1-2
v_call: TRBV20-1
d_call: NA

cdr3_nt: TGTGCCAGCAGCTTAGGGAGCGGGTGGGAGCAGTACTTC
cdr3_aa: CASSLGSGWEQYF
clone_size: once
j_call: TRBJ2-7
v_call: TRBV7-2
d_call: NA

cdr3_nt: TGTGCCAGCAGTTACTCTGGGCAGTACAATCAGCCCCAGCATTTT
cdr3_aa: CASSYSGQYNQPQHF
clone_size: NA
j_call: TRBJ1-5
v_call: TRBV6-5
d_call: NA